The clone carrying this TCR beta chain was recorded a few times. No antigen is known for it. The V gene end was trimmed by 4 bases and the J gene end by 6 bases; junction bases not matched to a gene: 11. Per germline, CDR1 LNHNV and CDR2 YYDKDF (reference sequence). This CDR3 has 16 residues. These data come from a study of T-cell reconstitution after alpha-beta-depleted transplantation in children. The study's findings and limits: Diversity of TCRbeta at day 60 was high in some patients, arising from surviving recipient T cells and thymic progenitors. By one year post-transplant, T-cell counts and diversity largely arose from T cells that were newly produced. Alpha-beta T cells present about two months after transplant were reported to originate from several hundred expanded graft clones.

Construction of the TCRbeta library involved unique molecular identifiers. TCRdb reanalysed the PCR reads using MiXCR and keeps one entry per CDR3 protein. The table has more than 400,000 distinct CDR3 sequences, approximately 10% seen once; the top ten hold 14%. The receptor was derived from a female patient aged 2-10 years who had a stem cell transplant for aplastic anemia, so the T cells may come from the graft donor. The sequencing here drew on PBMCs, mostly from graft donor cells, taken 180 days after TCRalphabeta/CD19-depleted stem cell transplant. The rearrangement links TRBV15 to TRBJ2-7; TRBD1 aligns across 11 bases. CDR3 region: CATSIKAGTGGSEQYF. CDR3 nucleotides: TGTGCCACCAGCATCAAGGCCGGGACAGGGGGTTCCGAGCAGTACTTC.